Presented here are 21 T cell receptor beta chains from one specimen sequenced in a study of CD8 T cells in Susac syndrome (dated by TCRdb to the late 2010s). Receptor amplification or capture employed the immunoSEQ multiplex PCR assay. RNA was extracted using the RNeasy kit, and about 0.45 to 1 ug of the RNA was reverse transcribed with random hexamers. TCRdb trimmed the raw reads at Q25, called clones with MiXCR and kept productive beta chains. When rows share a CDR3 protein, they turn into one entry using the most common DNA and genes. The table for this sample lists roughly 130,000 distinct CDR3 sequences; approximately 94% of them were counted only once. Jointly, the top ten make up approximately 0.12% of the sample. Sequencing was done on a sample of CD4+ T cells from PBMCs. The source of these receptors is a human donor with multiple sclerosis.

The chain joins TRBV7-2 to TRBJ2-4, with 7 bases that match TRBD2. Losses at the gene ends were 2 bases for V and 5 bases for J; bases not matched to a gene: 6. There are 15 residues in the CDR3. Germline CDR1 reads SGHTA; CDR2 reads FQGNSA. The chain's CDR3 is CASSLMTSSENIQYF. CDR3 nucleotide sequence: TGTGCCAGCAGCTTAATGACTAGCTCAGAAAACATTCAGTACTTC.

This CDR3 is CASSPPGREQYF. The CDR3 nucleotides are TGTGCCAGCTCACCACCTGGCCGAGAGCAGTACTTC. This chain joins TRBV18 and TRBJ2-7, with D unclear. V was cut by 0 bases and J by 7 bases, with 7 bases left in between. The CDR3 runs to 12 residues. CDR1 is KGHSH and CDR2 is LQKENI in the germline V gene.

The chain recombines TRBV7-9 with TRBJ2-7; D is unclear. The CDR3 sequence is 14 residues long. The ends were cut back, 5 bases at V and 6 bases at J, with 17 bases in the middle. Germline CDR1 and CDR2: SEHNR and FQNEAQ (reference sequence). CDR3 nucleotides: TGTGCCAGCAGCCCCTTCGGGCGAAATCTCGAGCAGTACTTC. Its translation is CASSPFGRNLEQYF.

The chain links TRBV6-5 to TRBJ1-2, with unresolved D. This CDR3 has 13 residues. Germline lookup yields CDR1 MNHEY and CDR2 SVGAGI. Trimming removed 6 bases at V and 6 bases at J, with 14 bases between. The chain's CDR3 is CASSLDGRNGYTF. The CDR3 DNA reads as TGTGCCAGCAGCCTAGATGGACGTAATGGCTACACCTTC.

This chain links TRBV2 with TRBJ2-5; no clear D. Trimming left V 3 bases short and J 2 bases short, with 13 bases between. This CDR3 has 15 amino acids. From germline, CDR1 is SNHLY and CDR2 FYNNEI. CDR3 coding DNA: TGTGCCAGCAGTGACGTGGTGGCTCGTCAAGAGACCCAGTACTTC. Translating gives CASSDVVARQETQYF.

This clonotype was detected only a few times. The rearrangement links TRBV29-1 to TRBJ2-3, with 11 bases fitting TRBD2. This CDR3 region has 16 residues. CDR1 SQVTM and CDR2 ANQGSEA come from the germline V gene. The V segment lost 4 bases and the J segment 2 bases; nucleotides outside the gene matches: 8. The chain's CDR3 is CSVAGLAGGNTDTQYF. The CDR3 nucleotides are TGCAGCGTTGCGGGGCTAGCGGGAGGCAACACAGATACGCAGTATTTT.

J is TRBJ1-2 and V is TRBV23-1; D unclear. TRBV23-1 carries the ORF label, with uncertain function. The V end lost 4 bases, the J end lost 4 bases, and 19 bases lay between the germline ends. CDR3 length: 16 amino acids. The CDR3 sequence: CASSPPDVVRGYGYTF. CDR3 sequence (DNA): TGCGCCAGCAGTCCCCCGGACGTTGTTAGAGGCTATGGCTACACCTTC.

The genes are TRBV27 and TRBJ2-7; D is undetermined. V shed 0 bases and J shed 3 bases, with 12 bases lying between them. The CDR3 is 15 residues long. Germline lookup yields CDR1 MNHEY and CDR2 SMNVEV (reference sequence). CDR3 region: CASSLSGTGHYEQYF. The CDR3 DNA sequence: TGTGCCAGCAGTTTATCGGGAACCGGGCACTACGAGCAGTACTTC.

This chain links TRBV12-3 or TRBV12-4 with TRBJ2-7, with D uncertain. Deletions cut 6 bases from V and 2 bases from J, with 11 bases between. This CDR3 is built from 13 residues. The CDR3 here is CASRKGIAYEQYF. The DNA of the CDR3 is TGTGCCAGCAGGAAGGGAATCGCCTACGAGCAGTACTTC.

The CDR3 region has the DNA TGTGCCAGCTCACCCACAGGGGGCGGCTATGGCTACACCTTC. Translated, it gives CASSPTGGGYGYTF. The chain couples TRBV18 to TRBJ1-2; 9 nucleotides match TRBD1. Germline CDR1 KGHSH, CDR2 LQKENI. The CDR3 extends over 14 amino acids. V dropped 3 bases and J dropped 4; count of bases not matched to a gene: 3.

This CDR3 reads CASRSLTGRFQETQYF. The CDR3 nucleotides are TGCGCCAGCAGATCCCTGACAGGGCGATTCCAAGAGACCCAGTACTTC. This chain joins TRBV5-1 and TRBJ2-5; 7 nucleotides agree with TRBD1. CDR3 length equals 16 residues. Germline loops: CDR1 SGHRS, CDR2 YFSETQ. The V segment lost 5 bases and the J segment 1 base; nucleotides outside the gene matches: 11.

The chain links TRBV19 to TRBJ1-1, with 8 nucleotides matching TRBD1. Germline V lookup: CDR1 LNHDA, CDR2 SQIVND (reference sequence). The CDR3 extends over 15 amino acids. The V and J ends lost 9 bases and 0 bases, in that order; junction bases with no gene match: 9. CDR3 in DNA: TGTGCCAGCCGGACCTGGACAGGGTTGAACACTGAAGCTTTCTTT. It yields the protein CASRTWTGLNTEAFF.

This rearrangement joins TRBV7-8 to TRBJ2-5; D gene uncertain. The CDR3 is made up of 13 amino acids. Germline V lookup: CDR1 SGHVS, CDR2 FQNEAQ. V gave up 3 bases and J gave up 2 bases, with 7 bases separating them. In nucleotides, the CDR3 is TGTGCCAGCAGCTTGGTGCAGCAAGAGACCCAGTACTTC. Protein sequence: CASSLVQQETQYF.

The V and J genes are TRBV20-1 and TRBJ1-3; D is unresolved. This CDR3 is 14 amino acids long. Germline values: CDR1 DFQATT, CDR2 SNEGSKA (reference sequence). Between the trimmed V and J ends, which lost 1 base and 0 bases, there was a span of 7 bases. CDR3 coding DNA: TGCAGTGCTAGAGGCGCGAACTCTGGAAACACCATATATTTT. Translated, it gives CSARGANSGNTIYF.

The chain carries TRBV7-2 and TRBJ1-6; 9 nucleotides align to TRBD1. Losses at the gene ends were 5 bases for V and 10 bases for J; bases not matched to a gene: 6. Germline loops: CDR1 SGHTA, CDR2 FQGNSA. This CDR3 has 14 amino acids. CDR3 coding DNA: TGTGCCAGCAGCCCGGACAGGGGAAGATCACCCCTCCACTTT. It translates to CASSPDRGRSPLHF.

The CDR3 protein is CASSLGGAADVETQYF. As DNA, the CDR3 is TGCGCCAGCAGCTTGGGGGGGGCGGCGGACGTGGAGACCCAGTACTTC. The J gene is TRBJ2-5, the V gene TRBV5-1; D possibly uses TRBD1 or TRBD2 (6 bases each). There are 16 residues in the CDR3. Germline V lookup: CDR1 SGHRS, CDR2 YFSETQ. With 0 bases removed from V and 5 bases from J, the gap between germline ends came to 17 bases. Using reference TRBV5-1 and TRBJ2-5 for the parts outside the CDR3, the full variable domain is KAGVTQTPRYLIKTRGQQVTLSCSPISGHRSVSWYQQTPGQGLQFLFEYFSETQRNKGNFPGRFSGRQFSNSRSEMNVSTLELGDSALYLCASSLGGAADVETQYFGPGTRLLVL.

This clonotype was observed a single time. The V and J genes are TRBV19 and TRBJ2-4; the match to TRBD2 covers 9 bases. This CDR3 has 16 residues. The germline CDR1 and CDR2 sequences are LNHDA and SQIVND (reference sequence). Germline trimming cut 5 bases from V and 0 bases from J; bases unmatched to any gene: 5. The CDR3 protein is CASSPGLAPAKNIQYF. CDR3 DNA sequence: TGTGCCAGTAGTCCGGGACTAGCCCCAGCCAAAAACATTCAGTACTTC.

This rearrangement joins TRBV18 to TRBJ2-3, with 7 bases lining up with TRBD2. The V gene's germline CDR1 is KGHSH and CDR2 LQKENI. CDR3 size: 14 residues. V shed 5 bases and J 1 base; nucleotides not matched to a gene: 3. The CDR3 sequence is CASSLTSGTDTQYF. The CDR3 nucleotides read TGTGCCAGCTCATTAACTAGCGGCACAGATACGCAGTATTTT.

This clonotype was seen once. This chain links TRBV6-5 with TRBJ2-3; D is undetermined. Germline V gene sequence: CDR1 MNHEY, CDR2 SVGAGI. The CDR3 loop spans 12 amino acids. Trimming left V 6 bases short and J 0 bases short, with 4 bases between. CDR3 sequence (DNA): TGTGCCAGCAGGGACAGCACAGATACGCAGTATTTT. Encoded protein: CASRDSTDTQYF.

The J gene is TRBJ2-2, the V gene TRBV6-5; the match to TRBD2 covers 9 bases. The CDR3 is 15 amino acids. Germline trimming cut 2 bases from V and 6 bases from J; bases unmatched to any gene: 4. CDR1 is MNHEY and CDR2 is SVGAGI in the germline V gene. CDR3 DNA sequence: TGTGCCAGCAGTTACCTCCGCGGGAGGGCCGGGGAGCTGTTTTTT. Encoded protein: CASSYLRGRAGELFF.

The genes are TRBV6-2 or TRBV6-3 and TRBJ2-1; D unclear. V was pared by 8 bases and J by 2 bases, with 10 bases between. There are 13 residues in the CDR3. Per germline, CDR1 MNHEY and CDR2 SVGEGT. The CDR3, as DNA: TGTGCCAGCTCTCTTCAGACCTACAATGAGCAGTTCTTC. Translating gives CASSLQTYNEQFF.